The rows below give T cell receptor beta chains drawn from one sample of a study of T-cell memory formation after mild COVID-19. TCRdb analysed the 5' RACE reads with MiXCR anew, one entry per CDR3 protein. The table includes around 470,000 distinct CDR3 sequences, over 15% detected once. Sequencing used PBMCs or a T cell subset sorted from them (not recorded which). Every receptor here comes from an adult woman who had mild COVID-19 (a few samples of this study predate the infection). Cell type and time point are not known. CDR3s include the opening cysteine and the closing phenylalanine or tryptophan. Each record gives: CDR3 protein, CDR3 DNA, J gene, clone size, V gene, D gene, CDR3 length. A D gene is named only where the DNA matches it firmly. Part of the rows lack a size; the others show once, few, many or a class for expanded clones.

cdr3_aa: CASSQNRGYNEQYF
cdr3_nt: TGCGCCAGCAGCCAAAACAGGGGATACAACGAGCAGTACTTC
j_call: TRBJ2-7
clone_size: .
v_call: TRBV5-1
d_call: TRBD1
cdr3_length: 14

cdr3_aa: CSAIRTVPNYGYTF
cdr3_nt: TGCAGTGCTATCAGGACAGTCCCAAACTATGGCTACACCTTC
j_call: TRBJ1-2
clone_size: few
v_call: TRBV20-1
d_call: .
cdr3_length: 14

cdr3_aa: CSARGPGLGTDTQYF
cdr3_nt: TGCAGTGCTAGAGGACCGGGACTAGGTACAGATACGCAGTATTTT
j_call: TRBJ2-3
clone_size: few
v_call: TRBV20-1
d_call: TRBD2
cdr3_length: 15

cdr3_aa: CASSVGEPYGYTF
cdr3_nt: TGTGCCAGCAGCGTAGGGGAGCCTTATGGCTACACCTTC
j_call: TRBJ1-2
clone_size: few
v_call: TRBV9
d_call: .
cdr3_length: 13

cdr3_aa: CASSQQTGDWLSHLYGYTF
cdr3_nt: TGCGCCAGCAGCCAGCAGACCGGGGACTGGCTCTCCCACCTTTATGGCTACACCTTC
j_call: TRBJ1-2
clone_size: .
v_call: TRBV4-3
d_call: .
cdr3_length: 19

cdr3_aa: CASSLQGSHGYTF
cdr3_nt: TGTGCCAGCAGCCTACAGGGTTCCCACGGCTACACCTTC
j_call: TRBJ1-2
clone_size: .
v_call: TRBV7-3
d_call: .
cdr3_length: 13

cdr3_aa: CASSQGRDTQYF
cdr3_nt: TGCGCCAGCAGCCAAGGGAGGGATACGCAGTATTTT
j_call: TRBJ2-3
clone_size: .
v_call: TRBV4-1
d_call: .
cdr3_length: 12

cdr3_aa: CASSFAPGRGKETQYF
cdr3_nt: TGTGCCAGCAGTTTTGCACCAGGCAGGGGAAAAGAGACCCAGTACTTC
j_call: TRBJ2-5
clone_size: .
v_call: TRBV27
d_call: .
cdr3_length: 16

cdr3_aa: CASSSFSTNTGELFF
cdr3_nt: TGTGCCAGCAGTTCTTTCAGTACGAACACCGGGGAGCTGTTTTTT
j_call: TRBJ2-2
clone_size: few
v_call: TRBV12-3/TRBV12-4
d_call: .
cdr3_length: 15

cdr3_aa: CASSHRGRRTEAFF
cdr3_nt: TGTGCCAGCAGCCACAGGGGGCGCAGAACTGAAGCTTTCTTT
j_call: TRBJ1-1
clone_size: .
v_call: TRBV12-3/TRBV12-4
d_call: TRBD1
cdr3_length: 14

cdr3_aa: CASSLGDRHGAINYGYTF
cdr3_nt: TGCGCCAGCAGCTTGGGGGACCGCCATGGGGCCATTAACTATGGCTACACCTTC
j_call: TRBJ1-2
clone_size: .
v_call: TRBV5-1
d_call: .
cdr3_length: 18

cdr3_aa: CASSFTWDSHQPQHF
cdr3_nt: TGTGCCAGCAGTTTTACCTGGGACAGTCATCAGCCCCAGCATTTT
j_call: TRBJ1-5
clone_size: .
v_call: TRBV2
d_call: TRBD1
cdr3_length: 15

cdr3_aa: CASSYAGGGTDTQYF
cdr3_nt: TGTGCCAGCAGTTATGCGGGAGGGGGCACAGATACGCAGTATTTT
j_call: TRBJ2-3
clone_size: .
v_call: TRBV6-5
d_call: TRBD2
cdr3_length: 15

cdr3_aa: CASSFDSTYEQYF
cdr3_nt: TGTGCCAGCAGCTTCGACAGCACCTACGAGCAGTACTTC
j_call: TRBJ2-7
clone_size: .
v_call: TRBV5-4
d_call: .
cdr3_length: 13

cdr3_aa: CASKTGGLAGDHYNEQFF
cdr3_nt: TGTGCCAGTAAAACGGGGGGACTAGCGGGAGACCATTACAATGAGCAGTTCTTC
j_call: TRBJ2-1
clone_size: few
v_call: TRBV6-2/TRBV6-3
d_call: TRBD2
cdr3_length: 18

cdr3_aa: CASSLVLTRNDEQFF
cdr3_nt: TGTGCCAGCAGCTTAGTGCTCACCCGGAACGATGAGCAGTTCTTC
j_call: TRBJ2-1
clone_size: few
v_call: TRBV7-9
d_call: .
cdr3_length: 15

cdr3_aa: CATSDPIYGYTF
cdr3_nt: TGTGCCACCAGTGACCCCATCTATGGCTACACCTTC
j_call: TRBJ1-2
clone_size: .
v_call: TRBV24-1
d_call: .
cdr3_length: 12

cdr3_aa: CATSDRQDYNEQFF
cdr3_nt: TGTGCCACCAGTGACCGACAGGACTACAATGAGCAGTTCTTC
j_call: TRBJ2-1
clone_size: many
v_call: TRBV24-1
d_call: .
cdr3_length: 14

cdr3_aa: CAWSGGQGGTYEQYF
cdr3_nt: TGTGCCTGGAGCGGCGGACAGGGAGGGACCTACGAGCAGTACTTC
j_call: TRBJ2-7
clone_size: few
v_call: TRBV30
d_call: .
cdr3_length: 15

cdr3_aa: CSASPRQRASRGYTF
cdr3_nt: TGCAGTGCTAGCCCAAGACAACGGGCGTCGAGGGGCTACACCTTC
j_call: TRBJ1-2
clone_size: few
v_call: TRBV20-1
d_call: .
cdr3_length: 15

cdr3_aa: CASSLESGSGNTIYF
cdr3_nt: TGTGCCAGCAGCTTGGAGTCAGGGTCAGGAAACACCATATATTTT
j_call: TRBJ1-3
clone_size: .
v_call: TRBV5-6
d_call: .
cdr3_length: 15

cdr3_aa: CASSGGCEQYF
cdr3_nt: TGCGCCAGCAGTGGGGGGTGCGAGCAGTACTTC
j_call: TRBJ2-7
clone_size: few
v_call: TRBV23-1
d_call: .
cdr3_length: 11

cdr3_aa: CASSQATLRDRAYEQYF
cdr3_nt: TGTGCCAGCAGCCAAGCTACCCTTCGGGACAGGGCCTACGAGCAGTACTTC
j_call: TRBJ2-7
clone_size: .
v_call: TRBV14
d_call: TRBD1
cdr3_length: 17

cdr3_aa: CASSQELANNEQFF
cdr3_nt: TGCGCCAGCAGCCAAGAACTAGCGAACAATGAGCAGTTCTTC
j_call: TRBJ2-1
clone_size: .
v_call: TRBV4-3
d_call: TRBD2
cdr3_length: 14

cdr3_aa: CASSLAKGFEAFF
cdr3_nt: TGTGCCAGCAGCTTAGCGAAGGGATTTGAAGCTTTCTTT
j_call: TRBJ1-1
clone_size: .
v_call: TRBV7-9
d_call: .
cdr3_length: 13

cdr3_aa: CASIKVGSGSEQFF
cdr3_nt: TGCGCCAGTATCAAAGTGGGTAGCGGGAGTGAGCAGTTCTTC
j_call: TRBJ2-1
clone_size: few
v_call: TRBV5-1
d_call: TRBD2
cdr3_length: 14

cdr3_aa: CASRNTGPGEKLFF
cdr3_nt: TGTGCCAGCAGAAATACAGGTCCAGGAGAAAAACTGTTTTTT
j_call: TRBJ1-4
clone_size: few
v_call: TRBV12-3/TRBV12-4
d_call: .
cdr3_length: 14

cdr3_aa: CASSPKGTSGNNFNEQFF
cdr3_nt: TGTGCCAGCAGTCCGAAAGGGACTAGCGGGAACAACTTCAATGAGCAGTTCTTC
j_call: TRBJ2-1
clone_size: few
v_call: TRBV12-3/TRBV12-4
d_call: TRBD2
cdr3_length: 18

cdr3_aa: CASSQGGLAGNEQYF
cdr3_nt: TGTGCCAGCAGCCAAGGAGGACTAGCGGGCAACGAGCAGTACTTC
j_call: TRBJ2-7
clone_size: few
v_call: TRBV4-2
d_call: TRBD2
cdr3_length: 15

cdr3_aa: CATSDPDRGHNEQFF
cdr3_nt: TGTGCCACCAGTGATCCGGACAGGGGGCACAATGAGCAGTTCTTC
j_call: TRBJ2-1
clone_size: once
v_call: TRBV24-1
d_call: TRBD1
cdr3_length: 15

cdr3_aa: CASRPGQTFYEQYF
cdr3_nt: TGTGCCAGCAGACCAGGACAAACTTTCTACGAGCAGTACTTC
j_call: TRBJ2-7
clone_size: few
v_call: TRBV6-5
d_call: .
cdr3_length: 14

cdr3_aa: CASSSTGGAGELFF
cdr3_nt: TGTGCCAGCAGCTCGACAGGGGGGGCCGGGGAGCTGTTTTTT
j_call: TRBJ2-2
clone_size: .
v_call: TRBV7-9
d_call: TRBD1
cdr3_length: 14

cdr3_aa: CASSSDRGWETQYF
cdr3_nt: TGTGCCAGCAGTTCGGACAGGGGGTGGGAGACCCAGTACTTC
j_call: TRBJ2-5
clone_size: .
v_call: TRBV27
d_call: TRBD1
cdr3_length: 14

cdr3_aa: CASSPRFSGANVLTF
cdr3_nt: TGTGCCAGCAGCCCCCGGTTCTCTGGGGCCAACGTCCTGACTTTC
j_call: TRBJ2-6
clone_size: .
v_call: TRBV11-3
d_call: .
cdr3_length: 15

cdr3_aa: CASSPGSYHEQYF
cdr3_nt: TGTGCCAGCAGCCCCGGGTCCTACCACGAGCAGTACTTC
j_call: TRBJ2-7
clone_size: .
v_call: TRBV7-2
d_call: .
cdr3_length: 13

cdr3_aa: CASSVTGGNPPGNTIYF
cdr3_nt: TGTGCCAGCAGCGTCACAGGGGGCAATCCACCTGGAAACACCATATATTTT
j_call: TRBJ1-3
clone_size: .
v_call: TRBV9
d_call: TRBD1
cdr3_length: 17

cdr3_aa: CASSRSGTGAGNTIYF
cdr3_nt: TGCGCCAGCAGCCGATCCGGGACAGGGGCTGGAAACACCATATATTTT
j_call: TRBJ1-3
clone_size: few
v_call: TRBV4-1
d_call: TRBD1
cdr3_length: 16

cdr3_aa: CASSLDQVNTEAFF
cdr3_nt: TGTGCCAGCAGCTTAGACCAGGTGAACACTGAAGCTTTCTTT
j_call: TRBJ1-1
clone_size: many
v_call: TRBV7-9
d_call: .
cdr3_length: 14

cdr3_aa: CASSYSVGRIYEQYF
cdr3_nt: TGTGCCAGCAGTTACTCGGTGGGACGGATATACGAGCAGTACTTC
j_call: TRBJ2-7
clone_size: few
v_call: TRBV6-6
d_call: .
cdr3_length: 15

cdr3_aa: CASSQVDRTNTEAFF
cdr3_nt: TGCGCCAGCAGCCAGGTCGACAGGACGAACACTGAAGCTTTCTTT
j_call: TRBJ1-1
clone_size: few
v_call: TRBV4-3
d_call: .
cdr3_length: 15

cdr3_aa: CASSTHRDSSDNEQFF
cdr3_nt: TGTGCCAGCAGCACGCACCGGGACAGCTCGGACAATGAGCAGTTCTTC
j_call: TRBJ2-1
clone_size: few
v_call: TRBV11-2
d_call: TRBD1
cdr3_length: 16

cdr3_aa: CSARGGGESYEQYF
cdr3_nt: TGCAGTGCTAGAGGGGGGGGCGAGTCCTACGAGCAGTACTTC
j_call: TRBJ2-7
clone_size: few
v_call: TRBV20-1
d_call: .
cdr3_length: 14

cdr3_aa: CASGTPSTSGYNEQFF
cdr3_nt: TGTGCCAGCGGGACCCCCAGTACTAGCGGTTACAATGAGCAGTTCTTC
j_call: TRBJ2-1
clone_size: many
v_call: TRBV27
d_call: TRBD2
cdr3_length: 16

cdr3_aa: CASSRGGPEQETQYF
cdr3_nt: TGTGCCAGCAGTAGAGGAGGGCCCGAACAAGAGACCCAGTACTTC
j_call: TRBJ2-5
clone_size: .
v_call: TRBV4-2
d_call: .
cdr3_length: 15

cdr3_aa: CASSLGSLTGELFF
cdr3_nt: TGTGCCAGCAGCTTAGGGTCCCTCACCGGGGAGCTGTTTTTT
j_call: TRBJ2-2
clone_size: .
v_call: TRBV7-3
d_call: .
cdr3_length: 14

cdr3_aa: CASSQGPGGANYGYTF
cdr3_nt: TGCGCCAGCAGCCAAGGCCCGGGCGGAGCTAACTATGGCTACACCTTC
j_call: TRBJ1-2
clone_size: .
v_call: TRBV4-3
d_call: .
cdr3_length: 16

cdr3_aa: CATSVGGGTEAFF
cdr3_nt: TGTGCCACCAGTGTTGGGGGTGGCACTGAAGCTTTCTTT
j_call: TRBJ1-1
clone_size: .
v_call: TRBV24-1
d_call: .
cdr3_length: 13

cdr3_aa: CASSHSGRAQNEQFF
cdr3_nt: TGTGCCAGCAGCCACAGCGGGAGGGCCCAAAATGAGCAGTTCTTC
j_call: TRBJ2-1
clone_size: few
v_call: TRBV12-3/TRBV12-4
d_call: TRBD2
cdr3_length: 15

cdr3_aa: CASSPRTGTSGNWGEQYF
cdr3_nt: TGTGCCAGCAGCCCACGTACCGGGACTAGCGGTAACTGGGGCGAGCAGTACTTC
j_call: TRBJ2-7
clone_size: few
v_call: TRBV7-9
d_call: TRBD2
cdr3_length: 18

cdr3_aa: CASTPNGFLVPQYF
cdr3_nt: TGTGCCAGCACCCCCAACGGGTTCCTCGTGCCCCAGTACTTC
j_call: TRBJ2-5
clone_size: .
v_call: TRBV7-2
d_call: .
cdr3_length: 14

cdr3_aa: CASSFGGNFNEQFF
cdr3_nt: TGTGCCAGCAGTTTCGGCGGGAACTTCAATGAGCAGTTCTTC
j_call: TRBJ2-1
clone_size: .
v_call: TRBV27
d_call: .
cdr3_length: 14

cdr3_aa: CASSGTSVFYSTDTQYF
cdr3_nt: TGCGCCAGCTCCGGGACTAGCGTGTTTTATAGCACAGATACGCAGTATTTT
j_call: TRBJ2-3
clone_size: .
v_call: TRBV5-1
d_call: TRBD2
cdr3_length: 17

cdr3_aa: CASSTGTGSYEQYF
cdr3_nt: TGTGCCAGCAGTACCGGGACAGGGTCCTACGAGCAGTACTTC
j_call: TRBJ2-7
clone_size: many
v_call: TRBV9
d_call: TRBD1
cdr3_length: 14

cdr3_aa: CASSRDLSSGGAGNEQFF
cdr3_nt: TGTGCCAGCAGCCGCGACTTAAGCAGCGGGGGGGCCGGGAATGAGCAGTTCTTC
j_call: TRBJ2-1
clone_size: few
v_call: TRBV7-7
d_call: TRBD2
cdr3_length: 18